This TCR beta chain stems from a study of cytomegalovirus exposure and HLA in healthy donors. Primers for the PCR totalled 60 Vbeta and 13 Jbeta. Assay used: immunoSEQ multiplex PCR; TCRdb lists only in-frame clones, some missing. The profile shows over 70,000 clones, over 60% of them singletons. The V and J ends lost 2 bases and 2 bases respectively, with 16 bases between them. The CDR3 contains 16 residues. Germline V gene data show CDR1 as KGHSH and CDR2 as LQKENI. The clonotype was recovered from a woman in her forties or fifties in good health and CMV-seropositive. The chain employs TRBV18 and TRBJ2-7, with a weak D call TRBD1 (7 bases). Sequencing was done on a sample of PBMCs. The CDR3 nucleotides read TGTGCCAGCTCACCATCGGGGGACAGACCAACCTACGAGCAGTACTTC. It specifies CASSPSGDRPTYEQYF.